This section outlines one TCR beta chain sequence together with its context. This clonotype occurred many times. The antigen it binds to is not known. One base away there is no much larger clone; base qualities are not given. The data were taken from a study of blood T cells in healthy people across ages (dated by TCRdb to between 2015 and 2016). Regarding the complete study: In model experiments, template switching captured roughly one uniquely barcoded TCR beta cDNA molecule for every two T cells. Age-related changes in TCR beta repertoire diversity were measured in the study by deep sequencing normalized with unique cDNA molecular identifiers. Four age groups were formed from the donors: young (average about 16 years), middle-aged (around 39), aged (62) and long-lived (about 80). To avoid experimental bias, donors of different ages were randomly spread across the sequencing lanes. For two donors (one aged 18 to 30 and one aged 80 or older), the study analyzed two additional independent replicas of 1 million unique cDNA reads from the same blood draw.

Library preparation was by 5' RACE. The listed sequencing device is Illumina HiSeq 2500. A second PCR of about 6 to 12 cycles was run with a J-beta primer mix and a sample-barcoded 5' primer. A unique molecular identifier was introduced onto each TCR beta cDNA molecule by a template-switch 5' adaptor carrying 12 random nucleotides. Each sample yielded at least 2.5 million CDR3-containing paired-end reads. First-strand cDNA was synthesized from all RNA with the Mint cDNA synthesis kit, primed by a TRBC-specific oligonucleotide. Following uracil-DNA glycosylase treatment, a first 18-cycle PCR with universal primers M1SS and BC2_uni_R was performed on all cDNA. The authors' analysis ran thus. For normalization, 1 million high-quality reads were randomly selected from each sample, with every read carrying a distinct molecular identifier. Instead of being binned into consensus sequences, reads that shared molecular identifiers were thrown out. MiTCR, with a Q25 quality threshold and the strictest error-elimination algorithm, was used for CDR3 identification, clonotype clustering and error correction. A nonparametric unseen species model using Euler transformation provided a lower-bound estimate of total TCR beta diversity. The public reads were reprocessed in TCRdb via fastp at Q25 and MiXCR, keeping in-frame beta chains. Every CDR3 protein is listed once, alongside the most common genes and DNA of its rows. It is TCRdb's table, rather than the study itself, that gives the V and J calls and clone size. The sample profile shows approximately 800,000 distinct CDR3 sequences; roughly 40% of them were found once. Of the sample, 10% to 15% is held by the ten largest clones.

Systemically healthy Caucasian individuals from Russia, 39 in total and aged roughly 6 to 95 years, were included as donors. About 9.6 milliliters of peripheral blood were collected from each donor into EDTA-treated Vacutainer tubes. Ficoll-Paque density-gradient centrifugation was used to isolate PBMCs, with at least 6.5 million per sample. Trizol reagent was used to extract total RNA from the PBMCs, yielding at least 5 micrograms per sample. The percentages of naive CD45RAhigh/CD27high T cells were determined by flow cytometry on a PBMC aliquot from every donor. General findings and caveats noted by the study authors: Estimates of total diversity based on one million sequenced T cells were regarded as lower bounds and as underestimates. Compared with the aged group, more naive CD4+ T cells, fewer expanded clones and increased TCR diversity were shown by the long-lived group, suggesting age selection. Conclusive comparison of naive and antigen-experienced compartments was prevented by the profiling of bulk unsorted PBMCs. Because donor CMV infection status was unknown, age-related changes in expanded clonotypes were potentially confounded. Observed TCR beta diversity correlated strongly with the percentage of naive T cells measured by flow cytometry. Observed TCR beta diversity per million T cells fell roughly linearly with age, and a significant reduction was already apparent by age approximately 40.

The junction shows trimming of 1 base on V and 0 bases on J, plus 6 bases between the germline ends. The CDR3 runs 14 amino acids, cysteine and phenylalanine included. The retained sequence is limited to the CDR3, 42 bases, with the frame set at the first base. CDR1 and CDR2 are drawn from the germline V gene: SGHTA, FQGNSA. The sample consisted of blood. The receptor was derived from a man aged 18-30 years in good health. The chain is encoded by TRBV7-2 joined to TRBJ2-5; the D segment cannot be called with confidence. CDR3 sequence: CASSLDTNQETQYF. The DNA sequence reads TGTGCCAGCAGCTTAGATACTAACCAAGAGACCCAGTACTTC.